This TCR beta chain was captured in a study of T cell responses to AZD1222 COVID-19 vaccine. The data were produced by immunoSEQ multiplex PCR, yet TCRdb's version contains in-frame clones alone and is incomplete. The sample has about 42,000 clones, over 80% seen once. Germline V gene sequence: CDR1 LNHDA, CDR2 SQIVND (reference sequence). Trimming took 0 bases from V and 6 from J, leaving 17 bases between them. The length of the CDR3 is 17 residues. The chain has TRBV19 and TRBJ2-2; no reliable D call. Material: peripheral blood, obtained 28 days after the second AZD1222 dose. The origin of this receptor is an adult who received the AZD1222 COVID-19 vaccine. CDR3 nucleotides: TGTGCCAGTAGTATAGATAAGTGGTTTAGAAACGCCGGGGAGCTGTTTTTT. Its protein product is CASSIDKWFRNAGELFF. The full variable domain, with the rest looked up from reference TRBV19 and TRBJ2-2, is DGGITQSPKYLFRKEGQNVTLSCEQNLNHDAMYWYRQDPGQGLRLIYYSQIVNDFQKGDIAEGYSVSREKKESFPLTVTSAQKNPTAFYLCASSIDKWFRNAGELFFGEGSRLTVL.